Below are 18 T cell receptor beta chains sequenced from a single sample in a study of T cell responses to AZD1222 COVID-19 vaccine. Profiled with immunoSEQ multiplex PCR; TCRdb holds only in-frame clones, not every one. This table has around 160,000 clones, 75% to 90% appearing once. This sample comprised peripheral blood, obtained on day 0 of MenACWY control vaccination. These receptors were obtained from an adult in good health.

The chain recombines TRBV5-1 with TRBJ2-1; D gene uncertain. Trimming cost V 0 bases and J 9 bases, with 10 bases left between them. The CDR3 sequence is 13 residues long. Germline CDR1 reads SGHRS; CDR2 reads YFSETQ. The CDR3 loop is CASSLGSEPEQFF. DNA for the CDR3: TGCGCCAGCAGCTTGGGGTCAGAACCTGAGCAGTTCTTC.

The chain joins TRBV7-6 to TRBJ2-7; 11 bases agree with TRBD2. Per germline, CDR1 SGHVS and CDR2 FNYEAQ. After removal of 1 base from V and 3 bases from J, the junction contained 5 bases not matched to a gene. CDR3 length: 16 amino acids. The CDR3 DNA is TGTGCCAGCAGCTTAGATCTAGCGGGGGGAAGCTACGAGCAGTACTTC. Its protein product is CASSLDLAGGSYEQYF.

V gene TRBV5-6 combines with J gene TRBJ2-3; 9 positions match TRBD1. The CDR3 runs to 17 residues. CDR1 and CDR2 (germline): SGHDT, YYEEEE. J gave up 3 bases and V 3 bases, and 11 bases lay outside the gene matches. CDR3 sequence: CASSYLRTGDLTDTQYF. The CDR3 region has the DNA TGTGCCAGCAGCTACCTCCGGACAGGGGATTTGACAGATACGCAGTATTTT.

The V call is TRBV28, the J call TRBJ1-2, with a tentative D call TRBD1 (5 bases). Germline V CDR1 and CDR2: MDHEN, SYDVKM. The CDR3 extends over 15 amino acids. The V end was cut by 2 bases, the J end by 4 bases, with 14 bases between. The CDR3 sequence: CASSLKGSGSYGYTF. DNA for the CDR3: TGTGCCAGCAGTTTAAAGGGGTCAGGGTCCTATGGCTACACCTTC.

V is TRBV3-1 (or the pseudogene TRBV3-2) and J is TRBJ2-2, with D perhaps TRBD1 (5 bases). CDR3 length equals 15 residues. The V end lost 4 bases, the J end lost 2 bases, and 11 bases lay between the germline ends. The V gene's germline CDR1 is LGHDT and CDR2 YNNKEL (reference sequence). The CDR3 is CASSPPTVNTGELFF. In DNA form, the CDR3 reads TGTGCCAGCAGCCCACCGACAGTAAACACCGGGGAGCTGTTTTTT.

This rearrangement joins TRBV4-1 to TRBJ1-6; D is unclear. The CDR3 contains 16 residues. In germline, CDR1 is MGHRA, CDR2 YSYEKL. Trimming shortened V by 4 bases and J by 9 bases, and 19 bases separated the two germline ends. The CDR3 here is CASSPLGGGNVSPLHF. The CDR3 DNA reads TGCGCCAGCAGCCCCCTGGGAGGAGGGAACGTTTCACCCCTCCACTTT.

The chain couples TRBV7-9 to TRBJ2-3; D uncertain. The CDR3 consists of 17 residues. The ends were cut back, 2 bases at V and 1 base at J, with 16 bases in the middle. In germline, CDR1 is SEHNR, CDR2 FQNEAQ (reference sequence). The CDR3 coding sequence is TGTGCCAGCAGCTTACATCCGGCAGGCGCCCGCACAGATACGCAGTATTTT. Translation: CASSLHPAGARTDTQYF.

V usage is TRBV29-1 and J usage is TRBJ1-2; TRBD1 agrees at 9 bases. The CDR3 has 15 amino acids. Trimming at V came to 6 bases and at J to 3 bases, leaving 11 bases not matched to a gene. Germline CDR1 reads SQVTM; CDR2 reads ANQGSEA. The DNA for the CDR3 is TGCAGCGTGGCCGATACAGGGGGCACCGACTATGGCTACACCTTC. It is translated as CSVADTGGTDYGYTF.

In this sample, this clone turned up a few times. V is TRBV19 and J is TRBJ2-6; D perhaps matches TRBD1 (6 bases). CDR3 size: 16 residues. V was pared by 3 bases and J by 2 bases, with 11 bases between. Germline loops: CDR1 LNHDA, CDR2 SQIVND (reference sequence). The CDR3 sequence: CASSISGGPGANVLTF. The CDR3 region has the DNA TGTGCCAGTAGTATCTCTGGGGGCCCTGGGGCCAACGTCCTGACTTTC.

This clone was picked up a small number of times. V usage is TRBV28 and J usage is TRBJ1-2; D unresolved. Trimming shortened V by 4 bases and J by 3 bases, and 12 bases separated the two germline ends. The CDR3 runs to 14 residues. Germline V gene data show CDR1 as MDHEN and CDR2 as SYDVKM. This CDR3 reads CASSWADVDYGYTF. The CDR3 region has the DNA TGTGCCAGCAGTTGGGCGGATGTGGACTATGGCTACACCTTC.

The chain has TRBV19 and TRBJ2-7; 12 positions agree with TRBD2. The germline V gene has CDR1 LNHDA and CDR2 SQIVND (reference sequence). This CDR3 spans 15 amino acids. Germline trimming cut 4 bases from V and 6 bases from J; bases unmatched to any gene: 7. The CDR3 sequence is CASSTRLAGEGEQYF. DNA for the CDR3: TGTGCCAGTAGTACACGACTAGCGGGGGAGGGCGAGCAGTACTTC.

The chain recombines TRBV9 with TRBJ2-1, with D perhaps matching TRBD1 or TRBD2 (7 bases each). This CDR3 is built from 15 residues. Per germline, CDR1 SGDLS and CDR2 YYNGEE. Trimming stripped 0 bases from V and 5 bases from J, with 12 bases between. For the CDR3, the DNA is TGTGCCAGCAGCGTAGGGACTAGGGGGCACAATGAGCAGTTCTTC. It specifies CASSVGTRGHNEQFF.

The chain employs TRBV7-9 and TRBJ2-1; possibly TRBD1 or TRBD2 for D (5 bases each). This CDR3 has 14 amino acids. V lost 4 bases and J 6 bases, leaving 13 bases between the germline ends. Germline V lookup: CDR1 SEHNR, CDR2 FQNEAQ (reference sequence). The chain's CDR3 is CASSWDGRSNEQFF. The CDR3, as DNA: TGTGCCAGCAGCTGGGACGGACGATCCAATGAGCAGTTCTTC.

The chain links TRBV11-3 to TRBJ2-3, with 12 nucleotides matching TRBD1. Germline V gene lookup returns CDR1 SGHNT and CDR2 YENEEA. The length of the CDR3 is 15 residues. J gave up 4 bases and V 3 bases, and 2 bases lay outside the gene matches. CDR3 residues: CASSLGQGASDTQYF. As DNA, the CDR3 is TGTGCCAGCAGCTTGGGACAGGGGGCGTCAGATACGCAGTATTTT.

The DNA of the CDR3 is TGTGCCAGCAGTTATGGCCAACTTGGAAACACCATATATTTT. Amino acids: CASSYGQLGNTIYF. V and J are TRBV6-2 or TRBV6-3 and TRBJ1-3; D remains ambiguous. CDR3 length: 14 residues. From germline, CDR1 is MNHEY and CDR2 SVGEGT. V shed 3 bases and J shed 3 bases, with 9 bases lying between them.

The rearrangement links TRBV28 to TRBJ1-2; 9 nucleotides line up with TRBD1. The germline CDR1 and CDR2 sequences are MDHEN and SYDVKM. V was clipped by 5 bases and J by 8 bases; unmatched bases: 3. CDR3 length: 12 residues. The CDR3 nucleotides are TGTGCCAGCAGTCGGGACAGGGCGGGCTACACCTTC. It translates to CASSRDRAGYTF.

J is TRBJ2-5 and V is TRBV24-1, with 9 bases fitting TRBD1. V lost 5 bases and J lost 6; bases outside the gene matches: 3. Per germline, CDR1 KGHDR and CDR2 SFDVKD. The CDR3 consists of 13 residues. This CDR3 reads CATSAGQGQTQYF. Written as DNA, the CDR3 is TGTGCCACCAGTGCGGGACAGGGACAGACCCAGTACTTC.

The gene calls are TRBV5-6 and TRBJ2-2, with D perhaps matching TRBD2 (6 bases). The CDR3 runs 15 residues. Per germline, CDR1 SGHDT and CDR2 YYEEEE. The V end was cut by 0 bases, the J end by 3 bases, with 9 bases between. CDR3 loop: CASSLAGLYTGELFF. The CDR3 DNA is TGTGCCAGCAGCTTGGCGGGACTGTACACCGGGGAGCTGTTTTTT.